This TCR beta chain is drawn from a study of cytomegalovirus exposure and HLA in healthy donors. On this clone: Its antigen is unknown.

Healthy bone marrow donors made up the cohort. Study-wide results and limits: V- and J-gene trimming of TCR beta was linked (in a later analysis) to a missense DCLRE1C variant.

The germline CDR1 and CDR2 sequences are SGHVS and FNYEAQ. V was pared by 5 bases and J by 5 bases, with 8 bases of the junction left unmatched. The CDR3 contains 14 residues. The PCR made use of 60 Vbeta and 13 Jbeta primers. TCRdb's table, derived via immunoSEQ multiplex PCR, lists solely in-frame clones and lacks some. The table records roughly 52,000 clones, around 78% of them present only once. This clonotype originated in a female donor in good health and CMV-seronegative. The V and J genes are TRBV7-6 and TRBJ2-5; 7 nucleotides line up with TRBD1. The sequenced sample was PBMCs. In DNA form, the CDR3 reads TGTGCCAGCAGCCTAGACAGGGTGATGGAGACCCAGTACTTC. This gives the protein CASSLDRVMETQYF. The whole variable domain, filled in from reference TRBV7-6 and TRBJ2-5, reads GAGVSQSPRYKVTKRGQDVALRCDPISGHVSLYWYRQALGQGPEFLTYFNYEAQQDKSGLPNDRFSAERPEGSISTLTIQRTEQRDSAMYRCASSLDRVMETQYFGPGTRLLVL.